Listed here are 29 T cell receptor beta chains from one sample, sequenced in a study of cytomegalovirus exposure and HLA in healthy donors. With 60 Vbeta and 13 Jbeta primers, the PCR was carried out. Assay used: immunoSEQ multiplex PCR; TCRdb lists only in-frame clones, some missing. The table lists about 150,000 clones, around 87% of them singletons. The sequenced sample was PBMCs. The receptors were gathered from a woman in her thirties in good health and CMV-seronegative.

V is TRBV10-2 and J is TRBJ2-2; D ambiguous. V was clipped by 7 bases and J by 2 bases, with 14 bases between them. Germline values: CDR1 WSHSY, CDR2 SAAADI. This CDR3 has 15 residues. Here the CDR3 DNA reads TGCGCCAGCACTGACATCTGGCTTAACACCGGGGAGCTGTTTTTT. Encoded protein: CASTDIWLNTGELFF.

The chain links TRBV7-9 to TRBJ2-2; TRBD2 is a possible D gene (6 bases). The ends were cut back, 4 bases at V and 1 base at J, with 16 bases in the middle. There are 17 residues in the CDR3. Germline values: CDR1 SEHNR, CDR2 FQNEAQ (reference sequence). The CDR3 DNA reads as TGTGCCAGCAGCTCTGGGGGGTCAGGGATGAACACCGGGGAGCTGTTTTTT. This codes for CASSSGGSGMNTGELFF.

The chain couples TRBV4-1 to TRBJ1-1; the D gene is possibly TRBD1 (5 bases). Trimming pared 0 bases from V and 0 bases from J, leaving 8 bases between. This CDR3 has 15 amino acids. Germline V gene data show CDR1 as MGHRA and CDR2 as YSYEKL. The CDR3 bases are TGCGCCAGCAGCCAAGATCCAGGGATGAACACTGAAGCTTTCTTT. Translation gives CASSQDPGMNTEAFF.

This clone occurred once. The chain combines TRBV5-6 with TRBJ2-2; perhaps TRBD2 as D (5 bases). Trimming stripped 2 bases from V and 6 bases from J, with 8 bases between. The CDR3 sequence is 13 residues long. Germline lookup yields CDR1 SGHDT and CDR2 YYEEEE. The CDR3 reads CASSFVGAGELFF. In DNA, the CDR3 is TGTGCCAGCAGCTTTGTGGGAGCCGGGGAGCTGTTTTTT.

The chain is built from TRBV5-8 and TRBJ2-3, with 10 positions matching TRBD1. Germline V gene lookup returns CDR1 SGHTS and CDR2 YDEGEE. CDR3 length equals 14 residues. V gave up 4 bases and J gave up 5 bases; unmatched junction bases: 4. CDR3 region: CASSAGQGRDTQYF. DNA for the CDR3: TGTGCCAGCAGCGCGGGACAGGGGAGAGATACGCAGTATTTT.

The chain links TRBV9 to TRBJ2-7, with D possibly matching TRBD2 (5 bases). CDR3 size: 13 residues. Trimming pared 4 bases from V and 6 bases from J, leaving 14 bases between. Germline assignment: CDR1 SGDLS and CDR2 YYNGEE. CDR3 sequence: CASSPGLRAEQYF. CDR3 bases: TGTGCCAGCAGCCCAGGACTGAGGGCCGAGCAGTACTTC.

The chain's CDR3 is CASSTTVGTQYF. CDR3 sequence (DNA): TGTGCCAGCAGCACCACAGTAGGGACCCAGTACTTC. V and J are TRBV28 and TRBJ2-5; D not resolved. Germline CDR1 and CDR2: MDHEN and SYDVKM. The CDR3 sequence is 12 residues long. The germline V and J ends were trimmed by 6 bases and 7 bases, with 12 bases remaining between them.

The gene calls are TRBV7-9 and TRBJ1-4, with 7 nucleotides matching TRBD1. The CDR3 runs to 14 residues. Per germline, CDR1 SEHNR and CDR2 FQNEAQ (reference sequence). V dropped 5 bases and J dropped 5; count of bases not matched to a gene: 5. CDR3: CASSRGTENEKLFF. DNA for the CDR3: TGTGCCAGCAGCCGTGGGACAGAAAATGAAAAACTGTTTTTT.

Written as DNA, the CDR3 is TGTGCCAGCAGTTCCCCACAGGGATCCAAAAACATTCAGTACTTC. This codes for CASSSPQGSKNIQYF. V is TRBV28 and J is TRBJ2-4; maybe TRBD1 (6 bases). This CDR3 is built from 15 residues. Germline V gene data show CDR1 as MDHEN and CDR2 as SYDVKM. V was trimmed by 4 bases and J by 2 bases, leaving 12 bases between them.

V usage is TRBV28 and J usage is TRBJ2-5; D gene unclear. Germline loops: CDR1 MDHEN, CDR2 SYDVKM. Trimming cost V 3 bases and J 6 bases, with 8 bases left between them. The CDR3 totals 12 residues. The CDR3 protein is CASSLALQTQYF. CDR3 bases: TGTGCCAGCAGTTTGGCTCTTCAGACCCAGTACTTC.

The rearrangement links TRBV5-4 to TRBJ2-7, with 8 bases that match TRBD1. V dropped 3 bases and J dropped 4; count of bases not matched to a gene: 6. This CDR3 comprises 14 residues. Germline V gene lookup returns CDR1 SGHNT and CDR2 YYREEE (reference sequence). The DNA for the CDR3 is TGTGCCAGCAGCTCCTGGGACAGGTCGTACGAGCAGTACTTC. Encoded protein: CASSSWDRSYEQYF.

The V gene is TRBV5-1, the J gene TRBJ1-6, with no clear D. Germline V gene sequence: CDR1 SGHRS, CDR2 YFSETQ. CDR3 length: 13 amino acids. Trimming removed 7 bases at V and 5 bases at J, with 10 bases between. The CDR3 protein is CASSTGNNSPLHF. Here the CDR3 DNA reads TGCGCCAGCTCTACGGGGAATAATTCACCCCTCCACTTT.

The chain recombines TRBV14 with TRBJ2-5, with D possibly TRBD2 on 5 matching bases. CDR1 SGHDN and CDR2 FVKESK come from the germline V gene. The V end lost 4 bases, the J end lost 1 base, and 10 bases lay between the germline ends. The CDR3 runs to 14 residues. The CDR3 reads CASSPRTGQETQYF. The CDR3, as DNA: TGTGCCAGCAGCCCTAGGACTGGCCAAGAGACCCAGTACTTC.

The chain uses TRBV4-3 and TRBJ2-3, with 8 bases identical to TRBD1. Germline assignment: CDR1 LGHNA and CDR2 YSLEER. The CDR3 contains 17 residues. V was clipped by 5 bases and J by 2 bases; unmatched bases: 12. CDR3 DNA sequence: TGCGCCAGCAGCTATCGTTCGGGGGACAGGATCACAGATACGCAGTATTTT. It yields the protein CASSYRSGDRITDTQYF.

This clone was recorded once. The chain joins TRBV7-2 to TRBJ2-1; 8 nucleotides agree with TRBD2. V was pared by 2 bases and J by 8 bases, with 8 bases of the junction left unmatched. Germline V lookup: CDR1 SGHTA, CDR2 FQGNSA. The CDR3 runs to 15 residues. This CDR3 reads CASSLLVLAGHEQFF. The CDR3 bases are TGTGCCAGCAGCTTACTAGTTCTAGCGGGTCATGAGCAGTTCTTC. Full variable domain (rest looked up from reference TRBV7-2 and TRBJ2-1): GAGVSQSPSNKVTEKGKDVELRCDPISGHTALYWYRQSLGQGLEFLIYFQGNSAPDKSGLPSDRFSAERTGGSVSTLTIQRTQQEDSAVYLCASSLLVLAGHEQFFGPGTRLTVL.

This chain connects TRBV7-9 to TRBJ1-2, with D maybe TRBD1 (6 bases). The CDR3 contains 13 residues. V lost 4 bases and J lost 7, with 13 bases in between. Germline assignment: CDR1 SEHNR and CDR2 FQNEAQ (reference sequence). In DNA, the CDR3 is TGTGCCAGCAGCTCGGGGCAGGGGCCTGGCTACACCTTC. Encoded protein: CASSSGQGPGYTF.

This chain uses TRBV6-5 with TRBJ2-3; 10 nucleotides line up with TRBD2. After removal of 3 bases from V and 3 bases from J, the junction contained 6 bases not matched to a gene. The CDR3 sequence is 16 residues long. CDR1 and CDR2 (germline): MNHEY, SVGAGI. The CDR3 here is CASSYTSGIFTDTQYF. The CDR3 region has the DNA TGTGCCAGCAGTTATACTAGCGGGATATTTACAGATACGCAGTATTTT.

This chain connects TRBV6-6 to TRBJ2-7, with a possible D match to TRBD1 (6 bases). The CDR3 spans 16 residues. V gave up 6 bases and J gave up 3 bases, with 21 bases separating them. CDR1 and CDR2 from the germline V gene are MNHNY and SVGAGI (reference sequence). Here the CDR3 DNA reads TGTGCCAGCAGCCCTCTCTGGACAGTCGGAGGCTACGAGCAGTACTTC. Its translation: CASSPLWTVGGYEQYF.

The genes are TRBV6-4 and TRBJ2-6; D uncertain. CDR1 is MRHNA, CDR2 SNTAGT, per germline. The CDR3 is made up of 14 amino acids. The germline V and J ends were trimmed by 5 bases and 0 bases, with 5 bases remaining between them. For the CDR3, the DNA is TGTGCCAGCAGTCGGAGCTCTGGGGCCAACGTCCTGACTTTC. Translating it yields CASSRSSGANVLTF.

J is TRBJ2-5 and V is TRBV5-4, with 7 bases that match TRBD1. This CDR3 is 14 amino acids long. The V segment lost 4 bases and the J segment 4 bases; nucleotides outside the gene matches: 7. From germline, CDR1 is SGHNT and CDR2 YYREEE (reference sequence). The CDR3 bases are TGTGCCAGCAGCCTAAAGACAGGGTCAGAGACCCAGTACTTC. Translating gives CASSLKTGSETQYF.

This chain joins TRBV28 and TRBJ2-7; tentative D call: TRBD2 (6 bases). Trimming left V 4 bases short and J 4 bases short, with 17 bases between. The V gene's germline CDR1 is MDHEN and CDR2 SYDVKM. This CDR3 has 15 residues. In DNA, the CDR3 is TGTGCCAGCAGTTCAACCCTGGGACTGCTATACGAGCAGTACTTC. It translates to CASSSTLGLLYEQYF.

On this clone: A much larger clone lies a single base off, so this may be a read error. This sequence joins TRBV28 and TRBJ1-2, with TRBD1 identical over 7 bases. The CDR3 runs to 13 residues. Germline trimming cut 6 bases from V and 2 bases from J; bases unmatched to any gene: 3. Looked up from germline, CDR1 is MDHEN and CDR2 is SYDVKM. CDR3 residues: CASRVGQNYGYTF. The CDR3 DNA sequence: TGTGCCAGCAGGGTGGGACAGAACTATGGCTACACCTTC.

This chain uses TRBV7-8 with TRBJ1-2; D is ambiguous. The germline CDR1 and CDR2 sequences are SGHVS and FQNEAQ. The length of the CDR3 is 13 residues. V gave up 5 bases and J gave up 4 bases, with 11 bases separating them. CDR3 region: CASSAGSLYGYTF. CDR3 in DNA: TGTGCCAGCAGCGCGGGGAGTCTCTATGGCTACACCTTC.

The chain uses TRBV6-6 and TRBJ1-3; a possible D gene is TRBD1 (5 bases). CDR3 length: 15 amino acids. Germline V gene data show CDR1 as MNHNY and CDR2 as SVGAGI (reference sequence). Trimming stripped 0 bases from V and 4 bases from J, with 10 bases between. CDR3 protein: CASSYSTQGGNTIYF. The CDR3 bases are TGTGCCAGCAGTTACTCGACCCAGGGAGGAAACACCATATATTTT.

The chain carries TRBV10-3 and TRBJ1-3; 8 bases line up with TRBD1. This CDR3 comprises 16 residues. CDR1 and CDR2 (germline): ENHRY, SYGVKD. Unmatched junction bases numbered 10, after V lost 4 bases and J lost 5 bases. Here the CDR3 reads CAISGASTGGRNTIYF. In nucleotides, the CDR3 is TGTGCCATCAGTGGGGCCTCAACAGGGGGGAGAAACACCATATATTTT.

The gene calls are TRBV7-6 and TRBJ2-7; D might be TRBD1 (5 bases). Per germline, CDR1 SGHVS and CDR2 FNYEAQ. This CDR3 region has 15 residues. The V end was cut by 5 bases, the J end by 3 bases, with 17 bases between. CDR3 sequence (DNA): TGTGCCAGCAGCCCAGGGTCATTAGGAAGCTACGAGCAGTACTTC. It specifies CASSPGSLGSYEQYF.

The J gene is TRBJ2-1, the V gene TRBV30; the match to TRBD2 covers 7 bases. CDR3 length equals 15 residues. V dropped 0 bases and J dropped 6; count of bases not matched to a gene: 8. Germline loops: CDR1 GTSNPN, CDR2 SVGIG (reference sequence). CDR3 sequence reads: CAWSVVLAVINEQFF. CDR3 nucleotide sequence: TGTGCCTGGAGTGTGGTCCTAGCGGTAATCAATGAGCAGTTCTTC.

This clone was detected once. The chain employs TRBV29-1 and TRBJ1-1; D possibly corresponds to TRBD1 (6 bases). The CDR3 has 14 amino acids. From germline, CDR1 is SQVTM and CDR2 ANQGSEA. The V and J ends lost 4 bases and 6 bases respectively, with 18 bases between them. CDR3 region: CSVGVAGGRAEAFF. Written as DNA, the CDR3 is TGCAGCGTTGGTGTGGCCGGGGGGCGGGCTGAAGCTTTCTTT.

The chain carries TRBV5-5 and TRBJ1-5; 9 bases are shared with TRBD1. The trim removed 3 bases at V and 0 bases at J, leaving 10 bases unmatched. Germline CDR1 reads SGHKS; CDR2 reads YYEKEE (reference sequence). The CDR3 has 18 residues. CDR3 coding DNA: TGTGCCAGCAGCTCCCGGGACAGGGCTTTATTTAGCAATCAGCCCCAGCATTTT. Translated: CASSSRDRALFSNQPQHF.